Sequencing of this T cell receptor beta chain was carried out in a study of blood T cell repertoires in COVID-19. Some clones are missing from TCRdb's copy, which holds only in-frame ones; the method was immunoSEQ multiplex PCR. The sample yields some 200,000 clones, 75% to 90% seen once. The receptor was derived from a woman aged 18 to 35 in a cohort exposed to, infected with or recovered from COVID-19 (not recorded which). Sequencing was carried out using PBMCs or T cells enriched from blood (not recorded which).

CDR3 in DNA: TGTGCCTGGCGCGCCAAGACAGTCCCTAATGGCTACACCTTC. Amino acid sequence: CAWRAKTVPNGYTF. The chain couples TRBV30 to TRBJ1-2, with a possible D match to TRBD1 (5 bases). This CDR3 region has 14 residues. The germline V gene encodes CDR1 GTSNPN and CDR2 SVGIG (reference sequence). V lost 5 bases and J lost 6, with 19 bases in between.